The sequence of this T cell receptor (beta chain) was determined in a study of human T cells and chemical hapten exposure (dated by TCRdb to about 2021). A note on the overall study: For sensitization, 2% DPC in acetone was applied to a roughly 2 cm by roughly 2 cm area of upper inner arm skin. Peripheral blood TCR repertoire changes were tracked in vivo in alopecia patients during primary and secondary sensitization to the hapten diphenylcyclopropenone (DPC). Blood was sampled from patients pre-sensitization (week 0) and at 2, 6 and about 24 weeks after DPC sensitization. Libraries were pooled for sequencing, and per-sample TCR yields varied mainly because of small differences in library volumes within the pool. Approximately 30 alopecia patients provided blood for TCR sequencing at one to four time points (pre-sensitization, 2, 6 and 24 weeks). Throughout the roughly 24-week study period, patients were also given weekly therapeutic DPC doses on the scalp. Patch tests used Finn chambers with 0.01% DPC on the upper back, scored after 6 days by International Contact Dermatitis Research Group standards. The patient cohort, mostly female, included alopecia areata with under or over 50% scalp involvement, alopecia totalis and alopecia universalis.

Summary of the overall study and its limitations: Expanded TCRs formed significantly more large CDR3 similarity clusters than pre-sensitization or healthy control sets, consistent with antigen-driven responses. Patch test score correlated positively with the number of PT1 expanded TCRs, reaching significance at thresholds 8, 16 and 32 but not at 4. After repeated subsampling, the strength of the expansion versus patch-test correlation and the threshold at which it became significant changed. Alopecia, a presumed autoimmune disease, was present in all patients, so the immune response of the patients might differ from that of healthy individuals. The number of TCRs above 1 in 1000 frequency did not change with DPC sensitization; there was no evidence of global repertoire structure alterations.

The receptor library was made with RACE. TCRdb lists the instrument as NextSeq 500. During library preparation, unique molecular identifiers were attached to individual cDNA molecules so that TCRs could be counted quantitatively and reproducibly. For every blood RNA sample, sequencing covered both the TCR alpha and TCR beta chains. The original methods were these. A median of approximately 100,000 TCRs per sample was observed, with a range of roughly 23,224 to 750,000. V, J and CDR3 annotation of the TCR reads was performed with the Decombinator software suite. For PS versus PT1 abundance plots, all samples were subsampled to the same number of TCRs (28,000). TCRs were defined as expanded if absent before sensitization and observed at least eight times at the 2-week time point. In-frame beta chains were kept once TCRdb had trimmed the public reads at Q25 with fastp and called clones with MiXCR. Rows with one shared CDR3 protein collapse into an entry with the most common genes and DNA. TCRdb assigned the V and J calls; the authors' analysis was not used. This sample gives more than 100,000 distinct CDR3 sequences in total; approximately 13% of them show up just once. Approximately 2.6% of the sample is held by the ten biggest clonotypes.

The sample's time point label is to be understood as: pre-sensitization, week 0. Interpreted using the paper, the treatment or condition label stands for: therapeutic diphenylcyclopropenone sensitization with weekly scalp DPC. Blood at each patch-test visit was drawn before the patch test was applied. Patients were eligible if aged 18 to 70, diagnosed with alopecia and judged suitable for DPC therapy, and pregnant patients were excluded. Unfractionated whole blood was collected in Tempus Blood RNA tubes, and total RNA was extracted from that blood. This clonotype was seen only a few times. It lacks a known antigen. No quality values exist for individual bases; no much larger clone is one base distant. CDR1 and CDR2, looked up from the germline V gene, are LGHNA and YSLEER. The CDR3, cysteine through phenylalanine, is 15 amino acids long. The DNA shown is the 45-base CDR3, in frame from base 1. The V end loses 3 bases and the J end loses 2 bases, and a stretch of 13 bases separates them.

The origin of this receptor is a woman younger than 35 with alopecia areata. Some clones in this sample may be carry-over from other donors' samples. The chain was built from TRBV4-3 and TRBJ1-2, with TRBD1 tentatively as D gene (6 bases match). This material consisted of whole blood, taken in connection with sensitization to the hapten diphenylcyclopropenone (DPC). CDR3 protein: CASSQAGVRNYGYTF. The sequenced DNA: TGCGCCAGCAGCCAGGCAGGGGTGAGGAACTATGGCTACACCTTC.